This TCR beta chain was captured in a study of cytomegalovirus exposure and HLA in healthy donors. Study summary: Sequencing of 150 million to 200 million T cells in an earlier analysis found 100 million to 140 million unique TCR beta sequences. Overall study findings and caveats: A further, later analysis showed that HLA-associated TCR beta chains (compared with equally common others) were more clonally expanded. Cytomegalovirus association was listed for around 170 TCR beta chains. Analysis was carried out at a later point, and it linked a missense DCLRE1C variant to TCR beta V- and J-gene trimming.

Turning to this clone: Its antigen is currently unknown.

PCR was performed using 60 Vbeta and 13 Jbeta primers. The table came from immunoSEQ multiplex PCR; TCRdb's copy has only in-frame clones and leaves some out. The sample holds about 51,000 clones. The sequencing input was PBMCs. This TCR was sampled from a female donor in good health and CMV-seronegative.

CDR3 sequence (DNA): TGTGCCTGGGCTCTCGACCGGCAGGGGGGTGGCTACACCTTC. Its protein is CAWALDRQGGGYTF. The chain joins TRBV30 to TRBJ1-2, with 7 bases that match TRBD1. Germline lookup yields CDR1 GTSNPN and CDR2 SVGIG (reference sequence). The CDR3 has 14 residues. Losses at the gene ends were 5 bases for V and 7 bases for J; bases not matched to a gene: 13.